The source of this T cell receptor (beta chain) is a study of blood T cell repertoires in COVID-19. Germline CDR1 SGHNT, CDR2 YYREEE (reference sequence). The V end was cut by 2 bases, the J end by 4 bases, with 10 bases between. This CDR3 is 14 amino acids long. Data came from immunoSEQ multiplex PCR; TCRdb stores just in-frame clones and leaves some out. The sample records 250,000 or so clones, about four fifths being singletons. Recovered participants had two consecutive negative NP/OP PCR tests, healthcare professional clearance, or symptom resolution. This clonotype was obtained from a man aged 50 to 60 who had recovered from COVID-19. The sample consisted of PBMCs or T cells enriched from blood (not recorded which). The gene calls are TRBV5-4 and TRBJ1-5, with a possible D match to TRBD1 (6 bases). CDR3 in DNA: TGTGCCAGCAGCTTACAGGGATGGAATCAGCCCCAGCATTTT. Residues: CASSLQGWNQPQHF.